The 19 T cell receptor beta chains given below trace back to one sample, sequenced in a study of shared clonotypes between healthy human individuals. TCRdb keeps only in-frame clones here, not all; method: immunoSEQ multiplex PCR. This table holds around 2.5 million clones, roughly 93% found once. Specimen: naive CD4+ T cells from PBMCs. Subset reported: CD45RA+ positively selected. The origin of the receptors is a man younger than 30 in good health. Some clones in this sample may be carry-over from other donors' samples.

The rearrangement uses TRBV27 and TRBJ2-1; 8 nucleotides agree with TRBD2. The CDR3 totals 17 residues. Germline lookup yields CDR1 MNHEY and CDR2 SMNVEV (reference sequence). V lost 5 bases to trimming and J lost 0 bases; unmatched junction nucleotides: 9. CDR3 DNA: TGTGCCAGCAGTATCCTTACTAGCGGCCGCTCCTACAATGAGCAGTTCTTC. Translation gives CASSILTSGRSYNEQFF.

The rearrangement joins TRBV7-2 to TRBJ1-2; tentatively, D is TRBD1 (6 bases). Looked up from germline, CDR1 is SGHTA and CDR2 is FQGNSA. The V end was cut by 5 bases, the J end by 3 bases, with 16 bases between. The length of the CDR3 is 15 residues. CDR3 amino acids: CASSHKGGEHYGYTF. The CDR3 DNA is TGTGCCAGCAGCCATAAAGGGGGGGAGCACTATGGCTACACCTTC.

This rearrangement joins TRBV18 to TRBJ1-5, with D possibly TRBD1 on 6 matching bases. V was pared by 6 bases and J by 5 bases, with 17 bases between. The CDR3 consists of 15 residues. Germline V gene lookup returns CDR1 KGHSH and CDR2 LQKENI. The CDR3 spells CASSPAGASDQPQHF. The DNA of the CDR3 is TGTGCCAGCTCGCCCGCAGGGGCGTCAGATCAGCCCCAGCATTTT.

CDR3 nucleotide sequence: TGTGCCAGCAGCCCTACTAGCGGCACAGATACGCAGTATTTT. This gives the protein CASSPTSGTDTQYF. The chain carries TRBV7-9 and TRBJ2-3; TRBD2 matches at 7 bases. Germline CDR1 and CDR2: SEHNR and FQNEAQ (reference sequence). CDR3 length: 14 residues. V shed 5 bases and J 1 base; nucleotides not matched to a gene: 3.

The rearrangement links TRBV10-3 to TRBJ2-5; 8 nucleotides align to TRBD2. The ends lost 3 bases at V and 1 base at J; junction bases unmatched: 7. CDR1 is ENHRY and CDR2 is SYGVKD in the germline V gene. The CDR3 is 16 amino acids. The CDR3 sequence: CAISDQTLAGQETQYF. The DNA for the CDR3 is TGTGCCATCAGTGACCAGACTCTAGCGGGCCAAGAGACCCAGTACTTC.

The genes are TRBV20-1 and TRBJ2-5; D perhaps matches TRBD2 (5 bases). Between the trimmed V and J ends, which lost 1 base and 7 bases, there was a span of 7 bases. The CDR3 has 11 amino acids. In germline, CDR1 is DFQATT, CDR2 SNEGSKA (reference sequence). The CDR3 reads CSARGSGTQYF. DNA of the CDR3: TGCAGTGCTAGAGGGAGCGGGACCCAGTACTTC.

The V gene is TRBV4-1, the J gene TRBJ2-7; 8 bases match TRBD2. CDR3 length equals 17 residues. Germline assignment: CDR1 MGHRA and CDR2 YSYEKL. V lost 0 bases, J lost 0 bases, and 7 bases stayed unmatched. The CDR3 is CASSQEATSGLSYEQYF. The CDR3 nucleotides read TGCGCCAGCAGCCAAGAAGCCACTAGCGGCCTCTCCTACGAGCAGTACTTC.

This clone was observed a few times. The CDR3 here is CASSLGQTTDTQYF. The CDR3 DNA reads as TGTGCCAGTAGCCTCGGACAGACAACAGATACGCAGTATTTT. The V call is TRBV27, the J call TRBJ2-3; D is possibly TRBD1 (6 bases). This CDR3 spans 14 amino acids. The V and J ends lost 9 bases and 3 bases respectively, with 16 bases between them. Per germline, CDR1 MNHEY and CDR2 SMNVEV (reference sequence).

The chain has TRBV7-9 and TRBJ2-7, with a weak D call TRBD1 (6 bases). Trimming took 3 bases from V and 5 from J, leaving 11 bases between them. The CDR3 has 13 amino acids. CDR1 is SEHNR, CDR2 FQNEAQ, per germline (reference sequence). The CDR3 sequence: CASSFDRRHEQYF. In nucleotides, the CDR3 is TGTGCCAGCAGCTTCGACAGGAGGCACGAGCAGTACTTC.

This sequence joins TRBV5-4 and TRBJ2-7; TRBD2 matches 12 bases. The CDR3 has 17 residues. The trim removed 2 bases at V and 2 bases at J, leaving 8 bases unmatched. The germline gives CDR1 SGHNT, CDR2 YYREEE (reference sequence). In DNA, the CDR3 is TGTGCCAGCAGCTTCGGGACTAGCGGGTTACGTCCCTACGAGCAGTACTTC. Its protein is CASSFGTSGLRPYEQYF. Together with reference TRBV5-4 and TRBJ2-7, the CDR3 gives the full variable domain: ETGVTQSPTHLIKTRGQQVTLRCSSQSGHNTVSWYQQALGQGPQFIFQYYREEENGRGNFPPRFSGLQFPNYSSELNVNALELDDSALYLCASSFGTSGLRPYEQYFGPGTRLTVT.

The J gene is TRBJ2-1, the V gene TRBV6-4, with 9 bases matching TRBD2. The CDR3 has 14 amino acids. The V segment lost 6 bases and the J segment 4 bases; nucleotides outside the gene matches: 4. Germline CDR1 MRHNA, CDR2 SNTAGT. CDR3 sequence (DNA): TGTGCCAGCAGCCGACTAGCGGATTACAATGAGCAGTTCTTC. It is translated as CASSRLADYNEQFF.

The chain links TRBV2 to TRBJ2-5; D remains ambiguous. V lost 5 bases to trimming and J lost 5 bases, with 9 bases between them. CDR1 is SNHLY and CDR2 is FYNNEI in the germline V gene. The CDR3 runs 12 residues. DNA for the CDR3: TGTGCCAGCAGTCAGTTTCAGGAGACCCAGTACTTC. It specifies CASSQFQETQYF.

The CDR3 here is CASSLSLARYEQYF. CDR3 bases: TGTGCCAGCAGCTTATCACTAGCCCGCTACGAGCAGTACTTC. The chain carries TRBV7-6 and TRBJ2-7; D is possibly TRBD2 (6 bases). In germline, CDR1 is SGHVS, CDR2 FNYEAQ. The CDR3 sequence is 14 residues long. Deletions cut 2 bases from V and 3 bases from J, with 11 bases between.

The chain has TRBV6-6 and TRBJ2-1; perhaps TRBD2 as D (6 bases). The CDR3 is 14 residues long. V was trimmed by 5 bases and J by 6 bases, leaving 14 bases between them. In germline, CDR1 is MNHNY, CDR2 SVGAGI (reference sequence). CDR3 residues: CASSRDFPGNEQFF. The CDR3 region has the DNA TGTGCCAGCAGTAGGGACTTCCCCGGCAATGAGCAGTTCTTC.

This clone was detected once. The chain links TRBV5-5 to TRBJ1-2, with D hard to call. The CDR3 extends over 13 amino acids. Trimming stripped 5 bases from V and 2 bases from J, with 10 bases between. CDR1 is SGHKS and CDR2 is YYEKEE in the germline V gene (reference sequence). Written as DNA, the CDR3 is TGTGCCAGCAGTCTTGACAAAAACTATGGCTACACCTTC. This codes for CASSLDKNYGYTF.

A word on this clone: The sample holds other DNA sequences that translate to the same CDR3. The chain joins TRBV11-3 to TRBJ2-7; D is unresolved. Trimming shortened V by 1 base and J by 0 bases, and 10 bases separated the two germline ends. The CDR3 spans 15 residues. Germline lookup yields CDR1 SGHNT and CDR2 YENEEA. CDR3 amino acids: CASSLGGQSSYEQYF. CDR3 in DNA: TGTGCCAGCAGCTTAGGTGGGCAGAGCTCCTACGAGCAGTACTTC. Supplemented by reference TRBV11-3 and TRBJ2-7, the full variable domain reads EAGVVQSPRYKIIEKKQPVAFWCNPISGHNTLYWYLQNLGQGPELLIRYENEEAVDDSQLPKDRFSAERLKGVDSTLKIQPAELGDSAVYLCASSLGGQSSYEQYFGPGTRLTVT.

The genes are TRBV5-1 and TRBJ2-2; D remains ambiguous. This CDR3 contains 15 residues. Germline CDR1 and CDR2: SGHRS and YFSETQ. V lost 4 bases and J 1 base, leaving 11 bases between the germline ends. CDR3 residues: CASSTLGLNTGELFF. CDR3 DNA: TGCGCCAGCAGCACTCTTGGCCTGAACACCGGGGAGCTGTTTTTT.

The rearrangement links TRBV2 to TRBJ2-3; a possible D gene is TRBD2 (5 bases). CDR1 and CDR2 from the germline V gene are SNHLY and FYNNEI. The CDR3 loop spans 13 amino acids. The V gene lost 8 bases and the J gene lost 3 bases, with 12 bases spanning the gap. The CDR3 loop reads CASGSFETDTQYF. The CDR3 DNA follows: TGTGCCAGCGGGAGCTTTGAGACAGATACGCAGTATTTT.

The V and J genes are TRBV28 and TRBJ2-5; 9 nucleotides agree with TRBD1. V was pared by 6 bases and J by 4 bases, with 12 bases of the junction left unmatched. Germline values: CDR1 MDHEN, CDR2 SYDVKM. The CDR3 has 16 residues. The CDR3 sequence: CASSHPTGGGGETQYF. The DNA of the CDR3 is TGTGCCAGCAGCCATCCGACAGGGGGTGGGGGAGAGACCCAGTACTTC.